This T cell receptor beta chain was sequenced during a study of blood T cells in healthy people across ages. CDR3 size: 15 residues. The authors ran a second PCR of roughly 6 to 12 cycles using a sample-barcoded 5' primer and a J-beta primer mix. Each of the samples gave a minimum of 2.5 million paired-end reads that contained CDR3. TCRdb reprocessed the 5' RACE reads with MiXCR, giving one entry per CDR3 protein. Counted here are more than 900,000 distinct CDR3 sequences, 25% to 30% occurring once; the ten biggest clones make up roughly 10%. The table lists this clonotype with a few counts. These data also formed part of another study, on T cells of mothers and their children. That source adds: Each donor was one of three healthy Caucasian mothers or one of their six children.

The rearrangement uses TRBV12-3 or TRBV12-4 and TRBJ2-4; 11 bases match TRBD2. The J call is uncertain, as TRBJ2-7 better fits the DNA end. This receptor was identified in a woman aged 40 to 50 in good health. Sequenced input: blood. The CDR3: CASSHTSGGFYEQYF. Here the CDR3 DNA reads TGTGCCAGCAGCCATACTAGCGGGGGCTTTTACGAGCAGTACTTC.